The 28 T cell receptor beta chains in this list originate from one sample, sequenced in a study of CXCR3-negative and CXCR3-positive naive CD8 T cells. Via 5' RACE with UMI labels, TRB cDNA libraries were prepared. TCRdb re-analyzed the 5' RACE reads; it lists each CDR3 protein once, without DNA. The listing records 150,000 to 180,000 distinct CDR3 sequences. General observations from the study: Naive CXCR3-positive cells had TRB CDR3s more hydrophobic than those of CXCR3-negative naive cells.

The antigens for these receptors are not known. Sequenced material: naive CXCR3+ CD8+ T cells from blood. Subset denoted: CD45RO-CCR7+CD27+CD95- naive CD8+ T cells expressing CXCR3 (TNR3+). The origin of the receptors is a human donor in good health. Some clones in this sample may be carry-over from other donors' samples.

The chain recombines TRBV3-2 with TRBJ1-6; absent DNA, TCRdb's TRBD1 call cannot be checked. TRBV3-2 is an annotated pseudogene. This CDR3 contains 14 residues. The CDR3 is CASTRDRYNSPLHF.

The chain is built from TRBV7-9 and TRBJ2-2; the D gene TCRdb calls, TRBD2, cannot be checked with no DNA. Germline CDR1 is SEHNR and CDR2 is FQNEAQ (reference sequence). CDR3 length: 18 amino acids. CDR3 amino acids: CASSLFGRVLANTGELFF.

The chain has TRBV28 and TRBJ1-1; TCRdb returns TRBD1, unconfirmable since there is no DNA. Germline loops: CDR1 MDHEN, CDR2 SYDVKM. The CDR3 covers 16 residues. CDR3 loop: CASSLPRTGMNTEAFF. The whole variable domain, filled in from reference TRBV28 and TRBJ1-1, reads DVKVTQSSRYLVKRTGEKVFLECVQDMDHENMFWYRQDPGLGLRLIYFSYDVKMKEKGDIPEGYSVSREKKERFSLILESASTNQTSMYLCASSLPRTGMNTEAFFGQGTRLTVV.

The chain uses TRBV4-1 and TRBJ2-1. The CDR3 totals 14 residues. Germline V CDR1 and CDR2: MGHRA, YSYEKL. CDR3: CASSPNTIYNEQFF.

The rearrangement joins TRBV27 to TRBJ1-5; TCRdb's assignment of TRBD1 cannot be checked, as there is no DNA. The CDR3 is 13 amino acids. Per germline, CDR1 MNHEY and CDR2 SMNVEV (reference sequence). This CDR3 is CASRRDGNQPQHF.

The V and J genes are TRBV7-6 and TRBJ2-1. The CDR3 extends over 14 amino acids. CDR1 and CDR2 from the germline V gene are SGHVS and FNYEAQ. The CDR3 protein is CASSLALSVNEQFF.

This chain connects TRBV4-1 to TRBJ2-1; TCRdb selects TRBD1, and the lack of DNA leaves this call unchecked. CDR1 and CDR2 (germline): MGHRA, YSYEKL. The CDR3 consists of 15 residues. This chain's CDR3 is CASSLGTASYNEQFF.

CDR3 protein: CASSLGDRSSYEQYF. This chain connects TRBV7-9 to TRBJ2-7; TCRdb proposes TRBD1, but this gene call is untestable without DNA. Germline CDR1 and CDR2: SEHNR and FQNEAQ (reference sequence). The CDR3 totals 15 residues.

The chain recombines TRBV5-4 with TRBJ2-1; lacking DNA, the TRBD1 call made by TCRdb goes unchecked. CDR3 length: 14 amino acids. From germline, CDR1 is SGHNT and CDR2 YYREEE (reference sequence). This chain's CDR3 is CASSPGTAYNEQFF.

The chain couples TRBV9 to TRBJ2-7; TCRdb's assignment of TRBD2 cannot be checked, as there is no DNA. CDR1 SGDLS and CDR2 YYNGEE come from the germline V gene. The CDR3 is 13 amino acids. The CDR3 is CASNGGSIDEQYF.

The chain couples TRBV6-1 to TRBJ2-5; TCRdb's D gene call, TRBD2, goes unchecked for lack of DNA. The CDR3 extends over 11 amino acids. The germline gives CDR1 MNHNS, CDR2 SASEGT. The CDR3 sequence is CASSPGLAGGF.

V is TRBV3-1 and J is TRBJ2-7; TCRdb proposes TRBD2, but this gene call is untestable without DNA. This CDR3 is 15 amino acids long. Germline CDR1 is LGHDT and CDR2 is YNNKEL (reference sequence). The CDR3 here is CASSQDLAGGNRRYF.

This chain connects TRBV27 to TRBJ2-7; TCRdb picks TRBD2, but there is no DNA to check that call. This CDR3 has 14 amino acids. Per germline, CDR1 MNHEY and CDR2 SMNVEV (reference sequence). The CDR3 loop is CASSSPGLDYEQYF.

The rearrangement uses TRBV20-1 and TRBJ2-5; TCRdb's D gene call, TRBD2, goes unchecked for lack of DNA. CDR3 length: 17 residues. Germline CDR1 reads DFQATT; CDR2 reads SNEGSKA (reference sequence). The CDR3 protein is CSARDTLGLAWAETQYF.

J is TRBJ1-1 and V is TRBV5-4. From germline, CDR1 is SGHNT and CDR2 YYREEE (reference sequence). The CDR3 runs 11 residues. CDR3 sequence: CASSLGANAFF.

V and J are TRBV7-9 and TRBJ2-1; lacking DNA, the TRBD1 call made by TCRdb goes unchecked. The CDR3 runs to 15 residues. The germline gives CDR1 SEHNR, CDR2 FQNEAQ (reference sequence). CDR3 loop: CASSWLAGPYNEQFF. The full variable domain, its missing parts supplied by reference TRBV7-9 and TRBJ2-1, is DTGVSQNPRHKITKRGQNVTFRCDPISEHNRLYWYRQTLGQGPEFLTYFQNEAQLEKSRLLSDRFSAERPKGSFSTLEIQRTEQGDSAMYLCASSWLAGPYNEQFFGPGTRLTVL.

V gene TRBV9 combines with J gene TRBJ2-7. This CDR3 spans 14 amino acids. CDR1 and CDR2 (germline): SGDLS, YYNGEE. This chain's CDR3 is CASSAQGATYEQYF.

This chain connects TRBV27 to TRBJ2-7. Per the germline V gene, CDR1 is MNHEY and CDR2 is SMNVEV (reference sequence). The CDR3 is 14 residues long. The CDR3 loop is CASSLSRSSYEQYF.

The rearrangement links TRBV6-6 to TRBJ1-1. The CDR3 covers 14 residues. Germline V gives CDR1 MNHNY, CDR2 SVGAGI (reference sequence). This CDR3 is CASSFSYMNTEAFF.

The rearrangement joins TRBV5-5 to TRBJ2-2. CDR1 SGHKS and CDR2 YYEKEE come from the germline V gene (reference sequence). The length of the CDR3 is 14 residues. The CDR3 reads CASSLSANTGELFF.

The chain has TRBV25-1 and TRBJ2-5; TCRdb calls TRBD1, which cannot be checked without DNA. Per germline, CDR1 MGHDK and CDR2 SYGVNS. The CDR3 spans 15 residues. The CDR3 loop reads CASSEQGDKQETQYF.

The chain links TRBV29-1 to TRBJ2-1; as DNA is missing, the TRBD1 call by TCRdb cannot be tested. CDR1 is SQVTM and CDR2 is ANQGSEA in the germline V gene. This CDR3 is 13 amino acids long. The CDR3 loop is CTHTGTGGNEQFF.

The chain joins TRBV12-3 or TRBV12-4 to TRBJ2-7. CDR3 length equals 16 residues. CDR3 sequence: CASSTAWTGAAYEQYF.

The rearrangement links TRBV7-9 to TRBJ1-2; TCRdb returns TRBD1, unconfirmable since there is no DNA. The CDR3 has 16 amino acids. The germline V gene encodes CDR1 SEHNR and CDR2 FQNEAQ (reference sequence). The CDR3 protein is CASSDAMGQVTYGYTF.

This chain uses TRBV5-5 with TRBJ2-3; TCRdb gives TRBD2 as the D gene, but with no DNA this cannot be confirmed. The CDR3 has 16 amino acids. The germline CDR1 and CDR2 sequences are SGHKS and YYEKEE (reference sequence). CDR3 in amino acids: CASSLASAGLQDTQYF.

The chain links TRBV20-1 to TRBJ2-7; the TRBD2 assignment by TCRdb is unverifiable without DNA. The CDR3 spans 16 residues. The germline gives CDR1 DFQATT, CDR2 SNEGSKA (reference sequence). CDR3 residues: CSARNTGTSGSYEQYF.

The chain couples TRBV10-3 to TRBJ1-2; TCRdb picks TRBD1, but there is no DNA to check that call. Germline V CDR1 and CDR2: ENHRY, SYGVKD. The CDR3 loop spans 17 amino acids. The CDR3 here is CAISESETGGGRRSYTF.

V usage is TRBV6-2 or TRBV6-3 and J usage is TRBJ1-3. Germline lookup yields CDR1 MNHEY and CDR2 SVGEGT. The CDR3 runs to 16 residues. The CDR3 region is CASSSPTRSSGNTIYF.